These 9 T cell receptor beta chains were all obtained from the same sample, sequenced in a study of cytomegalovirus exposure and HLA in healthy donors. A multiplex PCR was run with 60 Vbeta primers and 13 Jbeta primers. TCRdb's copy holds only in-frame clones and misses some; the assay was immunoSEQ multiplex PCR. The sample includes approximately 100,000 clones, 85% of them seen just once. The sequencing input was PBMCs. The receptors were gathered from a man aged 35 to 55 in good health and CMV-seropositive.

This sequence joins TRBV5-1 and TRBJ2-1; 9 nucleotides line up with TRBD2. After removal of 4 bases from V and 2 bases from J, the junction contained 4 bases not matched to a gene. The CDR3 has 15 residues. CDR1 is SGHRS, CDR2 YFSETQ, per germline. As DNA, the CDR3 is TGCGCCAGCAGCCCAGCGGGAGGCGCCTACAATGAGCAGTTCTTC. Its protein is CASSPAGGAYNEQFF.

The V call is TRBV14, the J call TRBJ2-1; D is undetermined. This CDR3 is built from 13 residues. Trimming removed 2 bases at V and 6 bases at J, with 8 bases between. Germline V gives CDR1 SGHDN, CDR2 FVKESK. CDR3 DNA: TGTGCCAGCAGCCAACCCGGGTCCAATGAGCAGTTCTTC. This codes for CASSQPGSNEQFF.

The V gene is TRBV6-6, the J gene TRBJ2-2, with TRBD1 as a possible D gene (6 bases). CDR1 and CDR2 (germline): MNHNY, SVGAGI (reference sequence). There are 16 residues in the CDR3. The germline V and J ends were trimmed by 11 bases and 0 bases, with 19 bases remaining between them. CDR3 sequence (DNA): TGTGCCGGCCAAACAGGGCCTATTGCGAACACCGGGGAGCTGTTTTTT. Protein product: CAGQTGPIANTGELFF.

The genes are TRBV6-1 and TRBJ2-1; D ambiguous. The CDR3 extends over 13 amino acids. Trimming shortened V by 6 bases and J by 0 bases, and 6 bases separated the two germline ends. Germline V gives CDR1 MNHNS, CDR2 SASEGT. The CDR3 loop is CASSRGSYNEQFF. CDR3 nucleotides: TGTGCCAGCAGCCGAGGCTCCTACAATGAGCAGTTCTTC.

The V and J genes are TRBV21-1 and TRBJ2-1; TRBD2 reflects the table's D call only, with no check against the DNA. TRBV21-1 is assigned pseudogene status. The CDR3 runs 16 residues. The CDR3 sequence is CASSKIRDFSYNEQFF. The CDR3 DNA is TGTGCCAGCAGCAAGATCAGGGACTTCTCCTACAATGAGCAGTTCTTC.

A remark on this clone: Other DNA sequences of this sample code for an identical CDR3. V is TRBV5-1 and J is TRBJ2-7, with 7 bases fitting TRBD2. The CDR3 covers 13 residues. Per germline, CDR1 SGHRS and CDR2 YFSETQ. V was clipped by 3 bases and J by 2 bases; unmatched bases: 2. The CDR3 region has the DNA TGCGCCAGCAGCTCGCGGGGGACCTACGAGCAGTACTTC. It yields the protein CASSSRGTYEQYF.

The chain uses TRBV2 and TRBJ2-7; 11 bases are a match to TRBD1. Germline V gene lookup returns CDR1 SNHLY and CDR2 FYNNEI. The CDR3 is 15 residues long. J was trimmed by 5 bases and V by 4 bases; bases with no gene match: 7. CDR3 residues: CASSATDRGQNEQYF. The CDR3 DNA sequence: TGTGCCAGCAGTGCCACGGACAGGGGGCAAAACGAGCAGTACTTC.

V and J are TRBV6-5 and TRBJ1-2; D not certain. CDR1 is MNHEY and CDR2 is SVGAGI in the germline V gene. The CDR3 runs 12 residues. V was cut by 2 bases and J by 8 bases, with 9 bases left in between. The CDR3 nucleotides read TGTGCCAGCAGTTACGGAGGGTACGGCTACACCTTC. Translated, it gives CASSYGGYGYTF.

CDR3 region: CASSHQGGLQETQYF. The CDR3 DNA reads as TGCGCCAGCAGCCATCAAGGCGGGCTCCAAGAGACCCAGTACTTC. The chain employs TRBV4-1 and TRBJ2-5; weak D call: TRBD2 (5 bases). The CDR3 length is 15 residues. Trimming removed 3 bases from V and 1 base from J, with 12 bases in between. Germline lookup yields CDR1 MGHRA and CDR2 YSYEKL.